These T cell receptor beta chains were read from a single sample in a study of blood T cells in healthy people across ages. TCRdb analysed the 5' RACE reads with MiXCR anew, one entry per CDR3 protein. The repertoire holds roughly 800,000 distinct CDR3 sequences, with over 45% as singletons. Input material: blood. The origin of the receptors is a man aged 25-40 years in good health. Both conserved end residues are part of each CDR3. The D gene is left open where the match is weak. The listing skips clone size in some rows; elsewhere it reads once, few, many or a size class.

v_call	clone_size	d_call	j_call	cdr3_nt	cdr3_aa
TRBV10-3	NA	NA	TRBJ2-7	TGTGCCATCAGTGATACGTGGCCTATCGACGAGCAGTACTTC	CAISDTWPIDEQYF
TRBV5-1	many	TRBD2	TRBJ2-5	TGCGCCAGCAGCTCCGGGACTAGCGGGGGGGCCTCGGAGACCCAGTACTTC	CASSSGTSGGASETQYF
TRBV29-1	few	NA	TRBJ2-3	TGCAGCGTTGAAAATTGGCGGGAAATCACAGATACGCAGTATTTT	CSVENWREITDTQYF
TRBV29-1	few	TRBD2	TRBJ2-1	TGCAGCGTTGACGGGGGGAAGAGAGACAATGAGCAGTTCTTC	CSVDGGKRDNEQFF
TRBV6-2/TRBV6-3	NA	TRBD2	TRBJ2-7	TGTGCCAGCAGTACGGGACTAGCGGGCCCCCTTGAGTACTTC	CASSTGLAGPLEYF
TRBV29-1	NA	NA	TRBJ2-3	TGCAGCGTTGACTGGCGGATCACTAGCACAGATACGCAGTATTTT	CSVDWRITSTDTQYF
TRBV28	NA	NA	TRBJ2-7	TGTGCCAGCAGCAGGGGCGGGGGTCCCTACGAGCAATACTTC	CASSRGGGPYEQYF
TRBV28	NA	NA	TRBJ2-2	TGTGCCAGCAGTTTATGGGGGCGCCAAGAAGGCGTCGGGGAGCTGTTTTTT	CASSLWGRQEGVGELFF
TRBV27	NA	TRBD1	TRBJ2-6	TGTGCCAGCAGTCTACAGGGGGGAAGGGGTGGGGCCAACGTCCTGACTTTC	CASSLQGGRGGANVLTF
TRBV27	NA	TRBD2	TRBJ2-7	TGTGCCAGCAGTTTAAGGGGAGGGGTTTACGAGCAGTACTTC	CASSLRGGVYEQYF
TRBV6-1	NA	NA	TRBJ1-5	TGTGCCAGCAGTGAAGAGGTAGGGCGGCAGCCCCAGCATTTT	CASSEEVGRQPQHF
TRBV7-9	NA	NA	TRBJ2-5	TGTGCCAGCAGCCCCTCACGGACTACGAAAGAGACCCAGTACTTC	CASSPSRTTKETQYF
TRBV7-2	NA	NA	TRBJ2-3	TGTGCCAGCAGCTTCGGGTCTTCTCCACTCACAGATACGCAGTATTTT	CASSFGSSPLTDTQYF
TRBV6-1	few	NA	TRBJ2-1	TGTGCCAGCACCCTGCTGGGTGGTGAGCAGTTCTTC	CASTLLGGEQFF
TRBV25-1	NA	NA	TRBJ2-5	TGTGCCAGCAGTGAATCTAACAGGGCCCGGGAGACCCAGTACTTC	CASSESNRARETQYF
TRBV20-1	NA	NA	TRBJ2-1	TGCAGTGCGGAACAGGGTTACAATGAGCAGTTCTTC	CSAEQGYNEQFF
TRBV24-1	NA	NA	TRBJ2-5	TGTGCCACCAGTGATTCTGGGGGTGGTAAAGAGACCCAGTACTTC	CATSDSGGGKETQYF
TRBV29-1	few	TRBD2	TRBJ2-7	TGCAGCGGCAGTAGCGGGAGTCCCTACGAGCAGTACTTC	CSGSSGSPYEQYF
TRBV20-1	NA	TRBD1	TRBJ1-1	TGCAGTGCTAGACAGGGGGCCGGGGTCGCGAACACTGAAGCTTTCTTT	CSARQGAGVANTEAFF
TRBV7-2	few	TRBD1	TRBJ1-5	TGTGCCAGCAGCTTAGAGGGTAGGGCAGGGGGACAGCCCCAGCATTTT	CASSLEGRAGGQPQHF
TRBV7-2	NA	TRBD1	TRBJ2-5	TGTGCCAGCAGCTTTTCCGGGACAGGGCTCCAAGAGACCCAGTACTTC	CASSFSGTGLQETQYF
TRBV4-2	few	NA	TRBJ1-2	TGTGCCAGCAGCCAAGGGCTAACAGCAAACTATGGCTACACCTTC	CASSQGLTANYGYTF
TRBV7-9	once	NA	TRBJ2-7	TGTGCCAGCAGCCAAAAGACGGGTACCTACGAGCAGTACTTC	CASSQKTGTYEQYF
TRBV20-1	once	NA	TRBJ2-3	TGCAGTGCAAATTCGTGGAGGGACACCGTAGGTCGGGATACGCAGTATTTT	CSANSWRDTVGRDTQYF
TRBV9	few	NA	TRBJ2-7	TGTGCCAGCAGCGTAGGTCCAGGGAGCTCCTACGAGCAGTACTTC	CASSVGPGSSYEQYF
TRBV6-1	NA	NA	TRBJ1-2	TGTGCCAGCAGTGAAGACAGCAGAGGCTACACCTTC	CASSEDSRGYTF
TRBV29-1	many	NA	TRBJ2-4	TGCAGCGTGGCCAAACAGGGATCGAACATTCAGTACTTC	CSVAKQGSNIQYF
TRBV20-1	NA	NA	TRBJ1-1	TGCAGTGCTATCCCGGGGAGGACTGAAGCTTTCTTT	CSAIPGRTEAFF
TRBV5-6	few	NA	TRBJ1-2	TGTGCCAGCAGCAAGACTCGATCTCTCTATGGCTACACCTTC	CASSKTRSLYGYTF
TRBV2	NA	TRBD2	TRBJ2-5	TGTGCCAGCAGTGGTACTAGCGGGAGGGCCGTAGAGACCCAGTACTTC	CASSGTSGRAVETQYF
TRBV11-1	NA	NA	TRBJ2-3	TGTGCCGGCAGCTTAGCACCGGAATCTCCGCAGTATTTT	CAGSLAPESPQYF
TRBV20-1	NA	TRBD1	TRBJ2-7	TGCAGTGCTGACCGGGACAGTTCCTACGAGCAGTACTTC	CSADRDSSYEQYF
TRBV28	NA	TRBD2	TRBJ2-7	TGTGCCAGCAGTCGAGCGGGACTGGGAACCTACGAGCAGTACTTC	CASSRAGLGTYEQYF
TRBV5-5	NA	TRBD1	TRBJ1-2	TGTGCCAGCAGGGCGGGGCCGGGACAGGGATTCTACACCTTC	CASRAGPGQGFYTF
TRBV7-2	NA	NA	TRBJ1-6	TGTGCCAGCAGCAAGGACCGTTCACCCCTCCACTTT	CASSKDRSPLHF
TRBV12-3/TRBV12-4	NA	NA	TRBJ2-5	TGTGCCAGCAGTCCAGTTACAGGGCCTTTATACCAAGAGACCCAGTACTTC	CASSPVTGPLYQETQYF
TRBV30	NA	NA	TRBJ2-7	TGTGCCTGGAGTGGGTCCTACGAGCAGTACTTC	CAWSGSYEQYF
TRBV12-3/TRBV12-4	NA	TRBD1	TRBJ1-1	TGTGCCAGCAGGTCCGGGACAGGGTACATTGAAGCTTTCTTT	CASRSGTGYIEAFF
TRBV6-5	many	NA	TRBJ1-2	TGTGCCAGCAGTTCTGGGGGAAGCTATGGCTACACCTTC	CASSSGGSYGYTF
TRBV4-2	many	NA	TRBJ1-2	TGTGCCAGCAGCCAAGAGGTTAAGAGAACTGCCGGGGGCTACACCTTC	CASSQEVKRTAGGYTF
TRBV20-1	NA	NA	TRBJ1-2	TGCAGTGCTAGAGGCGACAGTATACAAGGCTACACCTTC	CSARGDSIQGYTF
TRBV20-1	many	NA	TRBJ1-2	TGCAGTGCTAGAGGGGCCGGTGGGAACTATGGCTACACCTTC	CSARGAGGNYGYTF
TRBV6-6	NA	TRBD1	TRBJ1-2	TGTGCCAGCAGTAACCGGGACAGTTATGGCTACACCTTC	CASSNRDSYGYTF
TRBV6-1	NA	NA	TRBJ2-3	TGTGCCAGCACCGAGAGTCTTGCGGATACGCAGTATTTT	CASTESLADTQYF
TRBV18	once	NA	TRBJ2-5	TGTGCCAGCTCACCGAATGGGGGAGTAACGGAGACCCAGTACTTC	CASSPNGGVTETQYF
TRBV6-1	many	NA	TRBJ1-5	TGTGCCAGCAGTGAAATTGGGAATCAGCCCCAGCATTTT	CASSEIGNQPQHF
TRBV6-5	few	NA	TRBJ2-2	TGTGCCAGCAGGACGGGACTCTACACCGGGGAGCTGTTTTTT	CASRTGLYTGELFF
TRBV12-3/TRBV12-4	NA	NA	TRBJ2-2	TGTGCCAGCAGTCCAAGGGGGAGTGTCACCGGGGAGCTGTTTTTT	CASSPRGSVTGELFF
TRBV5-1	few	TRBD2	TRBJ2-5	TGCGCCAGCAGCTTCTCAGCGGGAGGACAAGAGACCCAGTACTTC	CASSFSAGGQETQYF
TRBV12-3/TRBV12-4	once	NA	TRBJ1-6	TGTGCCAGCAGTCCACCACTTAGGAGGGACCCACCCCTCCACTTT	CASSPPLRRDPPLHF